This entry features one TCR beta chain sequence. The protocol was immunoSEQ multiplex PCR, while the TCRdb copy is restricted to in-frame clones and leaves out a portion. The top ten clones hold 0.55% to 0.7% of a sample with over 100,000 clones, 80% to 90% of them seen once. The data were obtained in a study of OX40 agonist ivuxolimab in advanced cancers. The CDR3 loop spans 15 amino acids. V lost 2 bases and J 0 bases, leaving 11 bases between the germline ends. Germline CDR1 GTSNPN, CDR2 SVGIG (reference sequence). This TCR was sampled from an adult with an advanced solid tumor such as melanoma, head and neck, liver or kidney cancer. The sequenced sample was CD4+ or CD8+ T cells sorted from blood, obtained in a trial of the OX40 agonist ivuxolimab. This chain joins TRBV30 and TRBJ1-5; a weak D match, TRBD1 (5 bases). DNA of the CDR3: TGTGCCTGGAGTCCAGGGCCAAATAGCAATCAGCCCCAGCATTTT. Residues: CAWSPGPNSNQPQHF.